The 3 T cell receptor beta chains in this list originate from one sample, sequenced in a study of lymphopenia after photon versus proton radiotherapy. Assay used: immunoSEQ multiplex PCR; TCRdb lists only in-frame clones, some missing. In the table there are about 83,000 clones, around 83% of which are singletons. Sequencing used peripheral blood, obtained from a patient treated with proton-based radiotherapy. All receptors derive from a man aged 55 to 70 with pancreatic cancer.

This clone was seen a handful of times. The rearrangement joins TRBV7-2 to TRBJ2-3; no definite D call. The germline V gene encodes CDR1 SGHTA and CDR2 FQGNSA. CDR3 size: 13 residues. V dropped 5 bases and J dropped 5 bases, with 11 bases sitting between them. This chain's CDR3 is CASSPRREDTQYF. CDR3 DNA: TGTGCCAGCAGCCCCCGAAGGGAAGATACGCAGTATTTT.

The J gene is TRBJ2-2, the V gene TRBV11-3; TRBD1 aligns across 8 bases. Trimming cost V 8 bases and J 2 bases; bases outside gene matches: 13. The CDR3 totals 17 residues. In germline, CDR1 is SGHNT, CDR2 YENEEA. In DNA form, the CDR3 reads TGTGCCAGCGGAAAATACTCAGGGGGCCCAAACACCGGGGAGCTGTTTTTT. Its translation: CASGKYSGGPNTGELFF.

This clone was seen more than once but under ten times. CDR3 region: CSVADSQQFF. CDR3 sequence (DNA): TGCAGCGTAGCTGACTCTCAGCAGTTCTTC. The chain joins TRBV29-1 to TRBJ2-1, with D uncertain. This CDR3 is 10 amino acids long. V was shortened by 6 bases and J by 11 bases, with 11 bases between the two germline ends. Per the germline V gene, CDR1 is SQVTM and CDR2 is ANQGSEA.